The source of this TCR beta chain is a study of shared clonotypes between healthy human individuals (dated by TCRdb to about 2020). About the investigation overall: A couple of women and three men aged 18 to 49 years were included in the cohort. Per donor, leukapheresis produced somewhere between about 0.94 and 9 billion PBMCs. Libraries were prepared and TCR repertoires were sequenced by different laboratories using diverse techniques, in order to increase sequencing depth and limit assay-specific biases. The study deeply sequenced blood TCR repertoires of about 5 healthy adults to estimate repertoire size and the extent of clonotype sharing between individuals. For each donor, three plates each were used for CD4 naive and CD4 memory, two plates were used for CD8 naive, and one plate was used for CD8 memory.

Using the deep immunoSEQ assay, TCR CDR3 regions were amplified from genomic DNA by multiplex PCR. Extracted genomic DNA from each cell subset was distributed evenly across all wells of several immunoSEQ 96-well plates, and each plate was treated as a replicate. Each replicate PCR for sorted subsets received 150 to 250 ng genomic DNA, equal to roughly 33,000 T cell genomes. Purified libraries were measured with a Qubit 3.0 fluorometer, size-checked on a Bioanalyzer 2100, and measured again with the KAPA Library Quantification kit. Each immunoSEQ 96-well plate was sequenced on its own single-read 150-cycle Illumina NextSeq 550 flow cell. The original methods were these. Because only junctional sequences without quality scores were contained in the immunoSEQ output, filtering matching that applied to full-length reads could not be performed. Sequences were annotated with PyIR, a Python wrapper for IgBLAST v1.9, and V/J genes and CDR3 were assigned using IMGT germline references. Reads were filtered out if the reads had weak V/J assignments (E-value above 1e-6), no CDR3, stop codons, out-of-frame junctions, or ambiguous translated residues. V3J clonotypes were defined by identical inferred V gene, J gene, and CDR3 amino acid sequence. To compute the percentage overlap between repertoires, the number of shared unique clonotypes was divided by the size of the smaller repertoire. Richness of each repertoire was evaluated using RTK rarefaction, the Chao1 estimator, and Recon v2.1 estimates of unobserved clonotypes. For all TCRbeta clonotypes obtained by the gDNA method from several donors, generation probabilities were computed with OLGA. Not all clones reach the TCRdb copy of this immuneACCESS table, which keeps in-frame sequences only. Checked studies attribute under half of the gap to unresolved V genes and leave the rest unexplained. The V and J calls and clone size were taken over from that table, and D and trimming were inferred from the DNA. This sample comprises hundreds of thousands of clones, approximately 95% of them detected only once. The leading ten clones occupy about 0.064% of the sample.

General study outcomes and caveats: Based on pairwise subsampling, the degree of clonotype sharing among donors was expected to be affected by sequencing depth. Sharing across a few donors was observed for around 5% of naive CD4, 3% to 3.5% of naive CD8, 2% to 2.5% of memory CD4, and about 0.39% of memory CD8 clonotypes. Larger estimated clonotype richness was generally found for naive subsets than for memory subsets. Compared with non-shared clonotypes, clonotypes shared by all four sorted-subset donors had higher generation probabilities. Because the study included only a small number of donors, the genetic and exposure-history diversity represented was limited. Sampling was limited to blood, and TCR repertoires in tissue likely differ from TCR repertoires in blood. Incomplete sequencing was indicated by rarefaction of sorted-subset datasets, despite the large sequencing depth.

As for this clone: Its antigen remains undetermined. One base away there is no much larger clone; base qualities are not given.

Healthy HIV-negative adults with no recently reported acute infections or vaccinations were included as donors. All donors were Caucasian adults living in Nashville, Tennessee, USA. CD4+ T cells were enriched by magnetic negative selection; naive cells were then positively selected on CD45RA, and the negative fraction formed the memory subset. After blood collection by leukapheresis, PBMCs were isolated using Ficoll-Histopaque density gradient centrifugation and then cryopreserved in the vapor phase of liquid nitrogen. Purity and quantity of every magnetically sorted T cell population were checked by analytical flow cytometry. From each sorted fraction, genomic DNA was isolated and quantified by UV absorbance on a Nanodrop 2000c. Sequencing used naive CD4+ T cells sorted from blood. The intended sense of this specimen's cell subset or site label: CD45RA+ positively selected. The sequence derives from a woman between 25 and 40 years old in good health.

The DNA sequence is TGTGCCAGCAGCGGCGGGGCAGGTTACGGGGAGCTGTTTTTT. Translation gives CASSGGAGYGELFF. The sequence is built from TRBV5-4 and TRBJ2-2; matching of 6 bases hints at TRBD2 as the D gene. Reading the germline V gene (reference sequence) gives CDR1 SGHNT and CDR2 YYREEE. Inclusive of the bounding cysteine and phenylalanine, the CDR3 is 14 residues long. The kept DNA is CDR3 alone, 42 bases in frame from the first base. Between the V and J ends, shortened by 4 bases and 7 bases respectively, the junction contains 14 bases.